These 27 T cell receptor beta chains were sequenced from one sample in a study of CD8 T cells in ankylosing spondylitis. MiXCR, applied by TCRdb to the 5' RACE reads, yields one record per CDR3 protein. In the table there are about 190,000 distinct CDR3 sequences, approximately 13% of which are singletons. Sequencing used blood, either unsorted or a sorted T cell fraction (not recorded which). Receptors originate from a female donor with ankylosing spondylitis or in good health (not recorded which).

CDR3 in amino acids: CASSVPAVTEAFF. Here the CDR3 DNA reads TGTGCCAGCAGTGTGCCTGCTGTCACTGAAGCTTTCTTT. V and J are TRBV6-2 or TRBV6-3 and TRBJ1-1, with unresolved D. The CDR3 contains 13 residues. V was clipped by 5 bases and J by 4 bases, with 11 bases between them. Germline loops: CDR1 MNHEY, CDR2 SVGEGT.

The table lists this clonotype with a few counts. The V and J genes are TRBV6-2 or TRBV6-3 and TRBJ2-5; no clear D. The CDR3 has 15 amino acids. CDR1 and CDR2 (germline): MNHEY, SVGEGT. V was pared by 6 bases and J by 2 bases, with 16 bases between. The CDR3 sequence: CASSRRASLQETQYF. As DNA, the CDR3 is TGTGCCAGCAGCCGTCGAGCGAGCCTTCAAGAGACCCAGTACTTC.

Many counts were recorded for this clonotype. J is TRBJ2-7 and V is TRBV6-2 or TRBV6-3; no definite D call. V shed 6 bases and J shed 5 bases, with 14 bases lying between them. Germline V lookup: CDR1 MNHEY, CDR2 SVGEGT. CDR3 length: 13 residues. CDR3 region: CASSPPVRNEQYF. The CDR3 DNA is TGTGCCAGCAGCCCCCCCGTGAGGAACGAGCAGTACTTC.

In its sample, this clonotype was seen many times. The chain joins TRBV19 to TRBJ1-5; D is ambiguous. Germline CDR1 LNHDA, CDR2 SQIVND (reference sequence). This CDR3 contains 15 residues. The germline V and J ends were trimmed by 6 bases and 7 bases, with 19 bases remaining between them. CDR3 nucleotides: TGTGCCAGTAGCGCTTTAAGGGATAAGGGACAGCCCCAGCATTTT. Protein sequence: CASSALRDKGQPQHF.

This clonotype was seen many times. The genes are TRBV11-2 and TRBJ2-4; possible D gene TRBD1, 5 bases. Trimming shortened V by 4 bases and J by 8 bases, and 15 bases separated the two germline ends. Germline loops: CDR1 SGHAT, CDR2 FQNNGV. The CDR3 extends over 14 amino acids. CDR3 residues: CASSSTGSLHIQYF. As DNA, the CDR3 is TGTGCCAGCAGCTCTACAGGTAGCCTCCACATTCAGTACTTC.

This clonotype was found many times. The rearrangement joins TRBV7-2 to TRBJ2-2; D gene uncertain. The V and J ends lost 1 base and 7 bases respectively, with 7 bases between them. The CDR3 spans 13 residues. Germline V CDR1 and CDR2: SGHTA, FQGNSA. The CDR3 sequence is CASSLGIHGELFF. In DNA, the CDR3 is TGTGCCAGCAGCTTAGGGATTCACGGGGAGCTGTTTTTT.

The chain has TRBV18 and TRBJ1-1; D is undetermined. In germline, CDR1 is KGHSH, CDR2 LQKENI. There are 14 residues in the CDR3. Trimming pared 3 bases from V and 0 bases from J, leaving 8 bases between. Here the CDR3 reads CASSPNSVNTEAFF. Written as DNA, the CDR3 is TGTGCCAGCTCACCGAACAGCGTGAACACTGAAGCTTTCTTT.

The chain joins TRBV3-1 to TRBJ1-5; the D gene is possibly TRBD1 (6 bases). The CDR3 loop spans 14 amino acids. V shed 4 bases and J shed 2 bases, with 9 bases lying between them. Germline V gives CDR1 LGHDT, CDR2 YNNKEL (reference sequence). The CDR3 protein is CASSPPGGNQPQHF. DNA of the CDR3: TGTGCCAGCAGCCCCCCAGGGGGCAATCAGCCCCAGCATTTT.

The V call is TRBV10-3, the J call TRBJ2-3; 9 bases are shared with TRBD1. Germline loops: CDR1 ENHRY, CDR2 SYGVKD. J lost 7 bases, V lost 4 bases, and 18 bases had no gene match. This CDR3 is 18 amino acids long. CDR3 amino acids: CAISGPGQGGRMVNTQYF. The CDR3 bases are TGTGCCATCAGTGGACCGGGACAGGGAGGGCGGATGGTGAATACGCAGTATTTT.

This chain connects TRBV5-6 to TRBJ2-3; D remains unclear. CDR3 size: 13 residues. Germline CDR1 is SGHDT and CDR2 is YYEEEE. Between the trimmed V and J ends, which lost 4 bases and 3 bases, there was a span of 9 bases. CDR3 DNA sequence: TGTGCCAGCAGCGGAATTACAACAGATACGCAGTATTTT. Amino acids: CASSGITTDTQYF.

Of note for this clonotype: Its ends do not fully match the called genes, so a read error is possible. The chain couples TRBV9 to TRBJ1-1, with D possibly being TRBD1 (6 bases). The germline V gene has CDR1 SGDLS and CDR2 YYNGEE. The CDR3 length is 17 residues. This CDR3 reads CASSFDPPGGLKTEAFF. CDR3 nucleotides: TGTGCCAGCAGCTTCGATCCCCCCGGGGGGCTGAAAACTGAAGCTTTCTTT. Combining the CDR3 with reference TRBV9 and TRBJ1-1 gives the whole variable domain DSGVTQTPKHLITATGQRVTLRCSPRSGDLSVYWYQQSLDQGLQFLIQYYNGEERAKGNILERFSAQQFPDLHSELNLSSLELGDSALYFCASSFDPPGGLKTEAFFGQGTRLTVV.

This clonotype was seen only a few times. This chain connects TRBV13 to TRBJ2-3; 13 nucleotides agree with TRBD2. The CDR3 extends over 16 amino acids. The junction had 8 bases not matched to a gene; V was cut back by 6 bases and J by 5 bases. CDR1 is PRHDT, CDR2 FYEKMQ, per germline (reference sequence). CDR3 amino acids: CASSPRLAGGGDTQYF. CDR3 sequence (DNA): TGTGCCAGCAGTCCGAGACTAGCGGGAGGAGGAGATACGCAGTATTTT.

This clonotype was seen a few times. The rearrangement links TRBV5-1 to TRBJ2-3; D might be TRBD2 (6 bases). The CDR3 spans 16 residues. Germline lookup yields CDR1 SGHRS and CDR2 YFSETQ. V was shortened by 4 bases and J by 4 bases, with 19 bases between the two germline ends. The CDR3 DNA is TGCGCCAGCAGCGCCGGACGGCTAGCGTTCGCAGATACGCAGTATTTT. Translated, it gives CASSAGRLAFADTQYF.

This clonotype was seen repeatedly, ten times or more. The chain has TRBV20-1 and TRBJ2-2; D remains ambiguous. The V end was cut by 3 bases, the J end by 3 bases, with 8 bases between. The CDR3 is made up of 13 amino acids. In germline, CDR1 is DFQATT, CDR2 SNEGSKA (reference sequence). The DNA for the CDR3 is TGCAGTGCTAGGCCCCAGGACACCGGGGAGCTGTTTTTT. It is translated as CSARPQDTGELFF.

This clonotype was seen more than once but under ten times. This chain connects TRBV7-9 to TRBJ1-5; D is perhaps TRBD1 (6 bases). Germline assignment: CDR1 SEHNR and CDR2 FQNEAQ (reference sequence). V lost 5 bases to trimming and J lost 6 bases, with 20 bases between them. This CDR3 has 16 amino acids. In nucleotides, the CDR3 is TGTGCCAGCAGCCCCGGGGAGGGGGGGTTGGGTCAGCCCCAGCATTTT. Amino acid sequence: CASSPGEGGLGQPQHF.

The chain links TRBV27 to TRBJ2-1, with D perhaps TRBD1 (8 bases). This CDR3 is built from 12 residues. Trimming took off 3 bases at V and 14 bases at J, with 14 bases between the two ends. The germline gives CDR1 MNHEY, CDR2 SMNVEV (reference sequence). CDR3: CASSFPTGGEFF. CDR3 in DNA: TGTGCCAGCAGTTTTCCAACAGGGGGGGAGTTCTTC.

Many counts were recorded for this clonotype. The rearrangement uses TRBV5-1 and TRBJ2-5, with TRBD2 matching 10 bases. The length of the CDR3 is 18 residues. The germline V gene encodes CDR1 SGHRS and CDR2 YFSETQ. V lost 7 bases and J lost 0; bases outside the gene matches: 15. The CDR3 DNA reads as TGCGCCAGCCCGTCTAGTATGACTAGCGGGCCCTACCAAGAGACCCAGTACTTC. This codes for CASPSSMTSGPYQETQYF.

The gene calls are TRBV7-2 and TRBJ2-1; D is unclear. V was clipped by 2 bases and J by 8 bases, with 10 bases between them. The CDR3 covers 13 residues. Germline V gene sequence: CDR1 SGHTA, CDR2 FQGNSA. CDR3 DNA sequence: TGTGCCAGCAGCTTATCAGTTAGGGATGAGCAGTTCTTC. Amino acid sequence: CASSLSVRDEQFF. The complete variable domain, with remaining parts taken from reference TRBV7-2 and TRBJ2-1, reads GAGVSQSPSNKVTEKGKDVELRCDPISGHTALYWYRQSLGQGLEFLIYFQGNSAPDKSGLPSDRFSAERTGGSVSTLTIQRTQQEDSAVYLCASSLSVRDEQFFGPGTRLTVL.

This chain joins TRBV6-2 or TRBV6-3 and TRBJ1-5; D is perhaps TRBD1 (6 bases). The CDR3 is 14 residues long. CDR1 MNHEY and CDR2 SVGEGT come from the germline V gene. V lost 6 bases and J lost 2, with 11 bases in between. The CDR3 loop is CASSPRQGNQPQHF. The CDR3, as DNA: TGTGCCAGCAGCCCCAGACAGGGCAATCAGCCCCAGCATTTT.

On this clonotype: A read error may explain this, as a much larger clone is one base away. V gene TRBV29-1 combines with J gene TRBJ2-2; D gene ambiguous. This CDR3 contains 13 residues. CDR1 and CDR2 from the germline V gene are SQVTM and ANQGSEA. The CDR3 DNA sequence: TGCAGCGTTGACCTCAAGAACACCGAGGAGCTGTTTTTT. Protein sequence: CSVDLKNTEELFF.

V and J are TRBV18 and TRBJ1-2; D is possibly TRBD1 (5 bases). The V end lost 3 bases, the J end lost 4 bases, and 12 bases lay between the germline ends. The CDR3 consists of 14 residues. Germline assignment: CDR1 KGHSH and CDR2 LQKENI. The CDR3 DNA reads TGTGCCAGCTCACCCCTCGACAGCTCCTATGGCTACACCTTC. Translating it yields CASSPLDSSYGYTF.

This clonotype showed up many times. The chain links TRBV6-1 to TRBJ2-7; 8 bases match TRBD1. The CDR3 length is 14 residues. V lost 6 bases, J lost 0 bases, and 4 bases stayed unmatched. From germline, CDR1 is MNHNS and CDR2 SASEGT. This chain's CDR3 is CASRTTGVSYEQYF. CDR3 nucleotides: TGTGCCAGCAGAACGACAGGGGTCTCCTACGAGCAGTACTTC.

There are a few counts of this clonotype. The chain has TRBV9 and TRBJ2-3; no reliable D call. V was pared by 3 bases and J by 7 bases, with 15 bases between. The CDR3 totals 14 residues. Looked up from germline, CDR1 is SGDLS and CDR2 is YYNGEE. This chain's CDR3 is CASSGDSRRNTQYF. The CDR3 DNA reads as TGTGCCAGCAGCGGGGATAGCCGGAGAAATACGCAGTATTTT.

The sample holds a few counts of this clonotype. The rearrangement links TRBV12-3 or TRBV12-4 to TRBJ2-7; 7 bases map to TRBD1. CDR3 size: 14 residues. V gave up 3 bases and J gave up 5 bases; unmatched junction bases: 7. The CDR3 nucleotides are TGTGCCAGCAGTTTCCGACAGGGTAACCACGAGCAGTACTTC. The encoded protein is CASSFRQGNHEQYF.

This clonotype was seen repeatedly, ten times or more. The chain has TRBV6-2 or TRBV6-3 and TRBJ2-7, with 10 positions matching TRBD1. From germline, CDR1 is MNHEY and CDR2 SVGEGT. This CDR3 comprises 16 residues. Unmatched junction bases numbered 7, after V lost 4 bases and J lost 1 base. The CDR3 nucleotides read TGTGCCAGCAGTTGGGACCGACAGGGGGCTTCCTACGAGCAGTACTTC. Translating gives CASSWDRQGASYEQYF.

The J gene is TRBJ1-2, the V gene TRBV20-1; D gene uncertain. This CDR3 spans 13 amino acids. Germline V CDR1 and CDR2: DFQATT, SNEGSKA (reference sequence). The V end was cut by 7 bases, the J end by 4 bases, with 16 bases between. The CDR3 DNA sequence: TGCAGTGGAAGTTTGGCCGCAACCTATGGCTACACCTTC. This encodes CSGSLAATYGYTF.

This clonotype showed up many times. The rearrangement joins TRBV7-2 to TRBJ2-1; 11 nucleotides line up with TRBD2. Germline V gene data show CDR1 as SGHTA and CDR2 as FQGNSA. This CDR3 is 14 amino acids long. J gave up 7 bases and V 3 bases, and 2 bases lay outside the gene matches. The DNA for the CDR3 is TGTGCCAGCAGCTTCACTAGCGGGAGTAATGAGCAGTTCTTC. Translating it yields CASSFTSGSNEQFF.